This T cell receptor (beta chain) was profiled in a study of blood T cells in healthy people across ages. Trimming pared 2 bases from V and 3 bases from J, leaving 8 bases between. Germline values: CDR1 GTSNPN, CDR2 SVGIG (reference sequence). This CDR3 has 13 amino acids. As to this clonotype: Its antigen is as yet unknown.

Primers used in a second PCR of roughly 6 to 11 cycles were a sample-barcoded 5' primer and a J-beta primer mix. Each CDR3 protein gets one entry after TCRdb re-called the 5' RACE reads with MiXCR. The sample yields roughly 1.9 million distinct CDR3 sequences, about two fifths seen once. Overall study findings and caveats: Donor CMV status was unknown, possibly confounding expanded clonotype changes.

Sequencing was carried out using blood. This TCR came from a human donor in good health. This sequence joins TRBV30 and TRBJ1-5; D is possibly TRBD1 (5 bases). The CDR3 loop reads CAWSQGPNQPQHF. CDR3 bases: TGTGCCTGGAGTCAGGGTCCCAATCAGCCCCAGCATTTT.